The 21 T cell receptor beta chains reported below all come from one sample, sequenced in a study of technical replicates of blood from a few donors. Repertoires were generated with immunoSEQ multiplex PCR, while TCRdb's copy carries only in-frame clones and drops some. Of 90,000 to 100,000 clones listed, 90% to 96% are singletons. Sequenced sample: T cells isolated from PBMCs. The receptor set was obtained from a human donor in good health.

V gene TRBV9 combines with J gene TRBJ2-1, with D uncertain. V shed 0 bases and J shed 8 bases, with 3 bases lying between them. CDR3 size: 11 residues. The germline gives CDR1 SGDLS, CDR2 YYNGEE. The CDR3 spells CASSVAYEQFF. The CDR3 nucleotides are TGTGCCAGCAGCGTAGCCTATGAGCAGTTCTTC.

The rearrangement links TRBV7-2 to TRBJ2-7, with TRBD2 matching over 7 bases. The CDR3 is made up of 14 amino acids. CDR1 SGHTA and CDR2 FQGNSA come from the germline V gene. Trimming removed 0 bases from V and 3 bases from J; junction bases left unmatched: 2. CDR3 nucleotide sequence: TGTGCCAGCAGCTTAGCCGGCGGGAGCTACGAGCAGTACTTC. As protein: CASSLAGGSYEQYF.

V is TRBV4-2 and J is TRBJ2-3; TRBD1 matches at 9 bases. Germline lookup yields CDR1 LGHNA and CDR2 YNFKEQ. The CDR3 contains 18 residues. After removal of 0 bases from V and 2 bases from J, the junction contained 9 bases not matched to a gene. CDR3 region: CASSQEARTGAITDTQYF. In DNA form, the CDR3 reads TGTGCCAGCAGCCAAGAAGCCCGGACAGGGGCCATCACAGATACGCAGTATTTT.

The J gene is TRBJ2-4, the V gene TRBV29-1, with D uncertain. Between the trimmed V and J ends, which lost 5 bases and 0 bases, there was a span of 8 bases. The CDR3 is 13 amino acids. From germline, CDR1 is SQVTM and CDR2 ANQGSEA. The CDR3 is CSVTALAKNIQYF. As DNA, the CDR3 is TGCAGCGTTACAGCCCTAGCCAAAAACATTCAGTACTTC.

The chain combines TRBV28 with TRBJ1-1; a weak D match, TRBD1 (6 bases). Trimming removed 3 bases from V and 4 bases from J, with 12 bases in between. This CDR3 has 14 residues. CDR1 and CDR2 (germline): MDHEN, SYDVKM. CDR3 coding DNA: TGTGCCAGCAGTTTTTCGACAGGCCTCACTGAAGCTTTCTTT. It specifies CASSFSTGLTEAFF.

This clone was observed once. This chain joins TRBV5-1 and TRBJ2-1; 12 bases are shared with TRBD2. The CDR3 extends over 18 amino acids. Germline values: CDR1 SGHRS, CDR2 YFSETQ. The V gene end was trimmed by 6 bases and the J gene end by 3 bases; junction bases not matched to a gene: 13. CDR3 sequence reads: CASTGLAGLGEGYNEQFF. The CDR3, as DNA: TGCGCCAGCACAGGACTAGCGGGATTGGGTGAAGGCTACAATGAGCAGTTCTTC. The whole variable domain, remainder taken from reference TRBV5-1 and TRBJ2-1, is KAGVTQTPRYLIKTRGQQVTLSCSPISGHRSVSWYQQTPGQGLQFLFEYFSETQRNKGNFPGRFSGRQFSNSRSEMNVSTLELGDSALYLCASTGLAGLGEGYNEQFFGPGTRLTVL.

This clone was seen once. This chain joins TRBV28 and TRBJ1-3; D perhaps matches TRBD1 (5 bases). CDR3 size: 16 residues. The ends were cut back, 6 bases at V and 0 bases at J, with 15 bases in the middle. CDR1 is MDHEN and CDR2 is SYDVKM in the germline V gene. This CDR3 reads CASSRFGTASGNTIYF. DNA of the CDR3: TGTGCCAGCAGCCGTTTTGGGACTGCCTCTGGAAACACCATATATTTT.

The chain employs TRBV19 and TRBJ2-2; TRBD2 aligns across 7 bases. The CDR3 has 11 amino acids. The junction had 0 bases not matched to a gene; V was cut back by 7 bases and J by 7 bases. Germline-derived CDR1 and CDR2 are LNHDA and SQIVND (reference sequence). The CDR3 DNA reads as TGTGCCAGTACGGGGGGCGGGGAGCTGTTTTTT. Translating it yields CASTGGGELFF.

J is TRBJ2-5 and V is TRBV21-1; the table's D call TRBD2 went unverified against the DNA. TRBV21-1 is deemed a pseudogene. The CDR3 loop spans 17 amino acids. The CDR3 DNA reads TGTGCCAGCAGCAAAGCGGGAAGGGGAGGGGAGCAGGAGACCCAGTACTTC. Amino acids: CASSKAGRGGEQETQYF.

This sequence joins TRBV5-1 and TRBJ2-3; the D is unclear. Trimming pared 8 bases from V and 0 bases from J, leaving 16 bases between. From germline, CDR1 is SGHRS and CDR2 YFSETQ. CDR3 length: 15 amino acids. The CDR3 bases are TGCGCCAGACCCCCCCCATTCGGGAGCACAGATACGCAGTATTTT. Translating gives CARPPPFGSTDTQYF.

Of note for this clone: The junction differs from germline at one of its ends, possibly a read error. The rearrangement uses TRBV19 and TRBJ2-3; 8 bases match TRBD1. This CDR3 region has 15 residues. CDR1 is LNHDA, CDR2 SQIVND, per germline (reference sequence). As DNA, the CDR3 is TGTGCCAGTAGTGTAGACACCAGGGGGCAAGATACGCAGTATTTT. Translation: CASSVDTRGQDTQYF. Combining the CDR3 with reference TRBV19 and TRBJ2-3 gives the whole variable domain DGGITQSPKYLFRKEGQNVTLSCEQNLNHDAMYWYRQDPGQGLRLIYYSQIVNDFQKGDIAEGYSVSREKKESFPLTVTSAQKNPTAFYLCASSVDTRGQDTQYFGPGTRLTVL.

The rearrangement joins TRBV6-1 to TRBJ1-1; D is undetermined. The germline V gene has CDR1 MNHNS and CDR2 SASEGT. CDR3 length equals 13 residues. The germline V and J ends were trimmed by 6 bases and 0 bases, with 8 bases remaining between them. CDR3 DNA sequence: TGTGCCAGCAGATCCGGGATGAACACTGAAGCTTTCTTT. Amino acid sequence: CASRSGMNTEAFF.

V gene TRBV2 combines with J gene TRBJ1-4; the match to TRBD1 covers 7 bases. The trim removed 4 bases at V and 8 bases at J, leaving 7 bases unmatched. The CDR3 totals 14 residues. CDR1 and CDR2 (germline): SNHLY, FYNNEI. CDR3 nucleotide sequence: TGTGCCAGCAGTGGGACAGGTCGAGGAGAAAAACTGTTTTTT. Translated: CASSGTGRGEKLFF. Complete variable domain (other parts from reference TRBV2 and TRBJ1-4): EPEVTQTPSHQVTQMGQEVILRCVPISNHLYFYWYRQILGQKVEFLVSFYNNEISEKSEIFDDQFSVERPDGSNFTLKIRSTKLEDSAMYFCASSGTGRGEKLFFGSGTQLSVL.

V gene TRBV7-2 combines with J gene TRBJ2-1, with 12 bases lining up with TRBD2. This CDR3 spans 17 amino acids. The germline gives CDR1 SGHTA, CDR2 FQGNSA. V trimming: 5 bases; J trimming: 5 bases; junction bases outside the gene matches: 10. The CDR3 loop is CASSRPGLAGGNNEQFF. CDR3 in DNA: TGTGCCAGCAGCCGCCCGGGTCTAGCGGGAGGGAACAATGAGCAGTTCTTC.

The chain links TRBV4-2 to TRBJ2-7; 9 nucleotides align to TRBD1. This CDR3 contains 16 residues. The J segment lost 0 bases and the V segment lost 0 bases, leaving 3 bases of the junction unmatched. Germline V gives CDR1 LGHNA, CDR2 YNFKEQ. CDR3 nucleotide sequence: TGTGCCAGCAGCCAAGACGGACAGGGGAGCTCCTACGAGCAGTACTTC. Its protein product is CASSQDGQGSSYEQYF.

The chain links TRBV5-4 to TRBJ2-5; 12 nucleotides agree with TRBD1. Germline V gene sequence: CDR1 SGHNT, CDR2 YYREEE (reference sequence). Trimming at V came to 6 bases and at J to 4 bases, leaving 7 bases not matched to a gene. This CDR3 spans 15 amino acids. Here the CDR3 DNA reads TGTGCCAGCACCCCGGGACAGGGGGCACGAGAGACCCAGTACTTC. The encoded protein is CASTPGQGARETQYF. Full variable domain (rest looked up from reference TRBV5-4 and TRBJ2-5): ETGVTQSPTHLIKTRGQQVTLRCSSQSGHNTVSWYQQALGQGPQFIFQYYREEENGRGNFPPRFSGLQFPNYSSELNVNALELDDSALYLCASTPGQGARETQYFGPGTRLLVL.

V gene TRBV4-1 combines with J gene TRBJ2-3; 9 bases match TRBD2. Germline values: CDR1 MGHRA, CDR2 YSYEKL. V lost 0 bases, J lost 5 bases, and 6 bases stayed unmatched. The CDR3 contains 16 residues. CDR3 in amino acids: CASSQEWRGGLDTQYF. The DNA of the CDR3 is TGCGCCAGCAGCCAAGAGTGGCGGGGGGGCCTAGATACGCAGTATTTT.

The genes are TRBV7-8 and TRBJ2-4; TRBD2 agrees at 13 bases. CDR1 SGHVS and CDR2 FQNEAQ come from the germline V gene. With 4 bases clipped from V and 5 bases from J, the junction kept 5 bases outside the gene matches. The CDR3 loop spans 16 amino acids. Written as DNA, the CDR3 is TGTGCCAGCAGCTACGGACTAGCGGGAGTCGAAAACATTCAGTACTTC. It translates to CASSYGLAGVENIQYF.

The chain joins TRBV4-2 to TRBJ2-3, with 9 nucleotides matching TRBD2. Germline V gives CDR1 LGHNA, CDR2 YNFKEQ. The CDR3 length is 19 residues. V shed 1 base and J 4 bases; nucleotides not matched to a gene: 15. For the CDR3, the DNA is TGTGCCAGCAGCCAAGTCCCGGGACTAGCCAACCCCTCCCCAGATACGCAGTATTTT. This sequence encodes CASSQVPGLANPSPDTQYF.

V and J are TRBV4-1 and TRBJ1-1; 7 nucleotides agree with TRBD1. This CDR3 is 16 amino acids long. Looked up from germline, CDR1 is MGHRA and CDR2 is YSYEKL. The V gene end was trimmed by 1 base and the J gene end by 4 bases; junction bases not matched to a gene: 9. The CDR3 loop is CASSQAEQGHGTEAFF. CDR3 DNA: TGCGCCAGCAGCCAAGCCGAACAGGGGCACGGCACTGAAGCTTTCTTT.

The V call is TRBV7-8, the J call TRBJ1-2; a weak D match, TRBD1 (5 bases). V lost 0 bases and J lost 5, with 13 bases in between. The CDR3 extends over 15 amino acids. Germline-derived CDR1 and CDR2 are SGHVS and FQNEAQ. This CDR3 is CASSLAGGAPYGYTF. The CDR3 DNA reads TGTGCCAGCAGCTTAGCGGGGGGAGCACCATATGGCTACACCTTC.